Described below is a single TCR beta chain sequence and its context. Antigen: not known. One entry per CDR3 protein, called by TCRdb with MiXCR from the 5' RACE reads. The repertoire holds under 550,000 distinct CDR3 sequences, with about a sixth as singletons. CDR3 length: 17 amino acids. CDR1 and CDR2 (germline): SGHRS, YFSETQ. The trim removed 3 bases at V and 6 bases at J, leaving 13 bases unmatched. The data were taken from a study of T-cell memory formation after mild COVID-19. Study results and limitations: A second wave of clones peaked on day 37, and their SARS-CoV-2 specificity went unconfirmed.

Sequencing was done on a sample of PBMCs or a T cell subset sorted from them (not recorded which). This TCR derives from a man younger than 30 who had mild COVID-19 (a few samples of this study predate the infection). Cell type and time point are not known. V and J are TRBV5-1 and TRBJ2-1, with 9 bases matching TRBD2. The DNA for the CDR3 is TGCGCCAGCAGCTCGTCCCCCAGCCTAGCGGGGATCAATGAGCAGTTCTTC. Protein product: CASSSSPSLAGINEQFF.